This is a list of T cell receptor beta chains from one sample in a study of blood T cell repertoires in COVID-19. Clones were read by immunoSEQ multiplex PCR, and TCRdb kept only the in-frame ones, dropping some. The sample consists of around 360,000 clones, 70% to 90% of them appearing once. Sample: peripheral blood. These receptors originate from a woman in her 30s with COVID-19, enrolled during active disease. Both conserved end residues are part of each CDR3. D genes are given only for firm matches. Clone size is shown for a subset of rows, as once, few, many or a class of expanded clone.

abundance,d_gene,v_gene,CDR3aa
-,-,TRBV10-3,CAISESRLVSNQPQHF
-,TRBD2,TRBV28,CASSPVEAGLAGWTGELFF
-,-,TRBV11-2,CASSLDISYNEQFF
-,-,TRBV5-6,CASSLGQVNQPQHF
few,TRBD1,TRBV7-3,CASSLMGTGGETQYF
-,-,TRBV29-1,CSVFIRVPPETQYF
-,-,TRBV14,CASSQVTRIGGELFF
-,-,TRBV30,CAWSPPVTFPYNEQFF
-,TRBD1,TRBV24-1,CATSDLWGQGGVGELFF
-,TRBD1,TRBV5-1,CASSDGQGLTEAFF
-,TRBD2,TRBV10-2,CASTRTSASTDTQYF
-,TRBD2,TRBV5-1,CASREGVSTDTQYF
-,TRBD1,TRBV11-2,CASSPRAGQGYEQYF
-,TRBD1,TRBV19,CASSDRGPYGYTF
-,TRBD1,TRBV7-2,CASSSQGAQFEQFF
-,-,TRBV27,CASSPTSKLRESVYEQYF
-,TRBD1,TRBV9,CASSGKGASYNEQFF
-,-,TRBV28,CASSLLDREETQYF
-,-,TRBV24-1,CATSDPRDFGADTQYF
medium-sized,TRBD1,TRBV6-6,CASSPYSGQVARQETQYF
-,TRBD2,TRBV29-1,CSVVARTSESSGPYEQYF
few,TRBD2,TRBV23-1,CASSHPASGCSYNEQFF
-,-,TRBV25-1,CASSEHGGGTYEQYF
-,TRBD2,TRBV11-3,CASSLDPCGGGFHEQYF
-,TRBD2,TRBV11-1,CASSVSGSIPDNEQFF
few,-,TRBV27,CASSFSSGNTGELFF
-,-,TRBV7-3,CASSLRTGNSPLHF
-,-,TRBV6-5,CASSTRDTTYF
-,TRBD1,TRBV28,CASSPLTGGGNEKLFF
-,-,TRBV4-1,CASSLRGAGPYEQYF
-,TRBD1,TRBV7-2,CASSRTGRGEKLFF